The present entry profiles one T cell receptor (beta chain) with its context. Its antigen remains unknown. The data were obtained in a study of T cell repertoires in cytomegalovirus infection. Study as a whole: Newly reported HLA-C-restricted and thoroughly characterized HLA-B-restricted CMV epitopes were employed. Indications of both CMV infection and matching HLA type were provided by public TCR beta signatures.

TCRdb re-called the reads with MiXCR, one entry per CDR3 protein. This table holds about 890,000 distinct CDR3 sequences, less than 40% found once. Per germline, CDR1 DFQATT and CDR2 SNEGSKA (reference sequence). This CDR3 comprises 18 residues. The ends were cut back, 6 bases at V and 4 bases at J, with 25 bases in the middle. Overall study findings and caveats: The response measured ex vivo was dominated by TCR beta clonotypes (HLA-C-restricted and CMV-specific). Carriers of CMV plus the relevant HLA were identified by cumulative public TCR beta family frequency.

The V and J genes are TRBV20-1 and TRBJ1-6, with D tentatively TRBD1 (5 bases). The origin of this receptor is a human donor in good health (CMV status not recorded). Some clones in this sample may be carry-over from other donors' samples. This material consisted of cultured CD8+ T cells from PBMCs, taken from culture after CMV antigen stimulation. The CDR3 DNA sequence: TGCAGTGCAGGGCCCCAGGGATATAACCCCCGTTATAATTCACCCCTCCACTTT. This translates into CSAGPQGYNPRYNSPLHF.